This TCR beta chain stems from a study of blood T cell repertoires in COVID-19. Background on the study: Collection of acute and convalescent COVID-19 samples took place in the United States, Italy and Spain. T cells, B-cell-depleted T cells, or PBMCs supplied cDNA or gDNA.

Authors' processing steps: Estimated nucleated cell counts came from reference gene primer amplification. Some clones are missing from TCRdb's copy, which holds only in-frame ones; the method was immunoSEQ multiplex PCR. That table is the source of V, J and clone size, and D and trimming were worked out from the DNA. The sample records about 250,000 clones, 85% being singletons. There are 19 residues in the CDR3. Germline V gene lookup returns CDR1 LNHDA and CDR2 SQIVND (reference sequence). With 5 bases clipped from V and 0 bases from J, the junction kept 11 bases outside the gene matches. Sequencing used peripheral blood. This chain links TRBV19 with TRBJ1-3, with 12 bases lining up with TRBD1. This TCR came from a man in his fifties or sixties with COVID-19, enrolled during active disease. The DNA of the CDR3 is TGTGCCAGTAGTTTCTCCGGGACAGGGGGCCCCGTCTCTGGAAACACCATATATTTT. Its translation is CASSFSGTGGPVSGNTIYF.